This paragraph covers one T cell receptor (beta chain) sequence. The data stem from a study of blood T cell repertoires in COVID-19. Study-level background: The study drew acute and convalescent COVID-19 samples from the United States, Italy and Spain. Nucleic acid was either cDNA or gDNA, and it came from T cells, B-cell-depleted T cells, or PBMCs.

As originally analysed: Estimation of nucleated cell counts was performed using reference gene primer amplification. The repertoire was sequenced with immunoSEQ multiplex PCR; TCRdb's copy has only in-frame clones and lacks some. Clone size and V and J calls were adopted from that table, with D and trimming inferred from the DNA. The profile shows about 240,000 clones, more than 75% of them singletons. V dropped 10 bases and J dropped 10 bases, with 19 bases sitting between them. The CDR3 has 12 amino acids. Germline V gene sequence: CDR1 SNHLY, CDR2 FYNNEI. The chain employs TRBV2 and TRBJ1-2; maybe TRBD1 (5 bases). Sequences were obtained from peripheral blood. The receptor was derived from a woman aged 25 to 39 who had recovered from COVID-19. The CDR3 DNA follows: TGTGCCACCCTTGGAGGGGAATGGGACTACACCTTC. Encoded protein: CATLGGEWDYTF.